These T cell receptor beta chains were read from a single sample in a study of CD8 T cells in ankylosing spondylitis. TCRdb re-called the 5' RACE reads through MiXCR, storing one row per CDR3 protein. The sample carries some 270,000 distinct CDR3 sequences, roughly 32% recorded once. The sequenced sample consisted of blood, either unsorted or a sorted T cell fraction (not recorded which). These receptor sequences come from a male donor with ankylosing spondylitis or in good health (not recorded which). Both conserved end residues are part of each CDR3.

>TRBV20-1|TRBJ2-5
CSPYGYQYF
>TRBV12-3/TRBV12-4|TRBJ1-6
CASSPSTGSPLHF
>TRBV7-9|TRBJ2-7
CASSLSASGNEQYF
>TRBV20-1|TRBJ2-7
CSASPTGVSYEQYF
>TRBV10-2|TRBJ1-3
CASADPGNTIYF
>TRBV6-5|TRBJ2-7
CASSSPATGGSYEQYF
>TRBV20-1|TRBJ1-2
CSAQDRGGYGYTF
>TRBV20-1|TRBJ2-7
CSARQGLTYEQYF
>TRBV5-5|TRBJ1-1
CASSYRTGTNTEAFF
>TRBV12-3/TRBV12-4|TRBJ2-2
CASSLYSGFVGGAGELFF
>TRBV20-1|TRBJ2-1
CSARDVGSGGTRNEQFF
>TRBV11-2|TRBJ2-7
CASGRPGYEQYF
>TRBV11-2|TRBJ2-7
CASSLEVGYEQYF